This TCR beta chain was sequenced in a study of radiation and T cells in renal cell carcinoma. Points from the study as a whole: In blood, top tumor clones expanded by 2 weeks, shrinking by 4. Baseline intratumoral clonotype presence is unknown without pretreatment biopsies.

As for time point: baseline pretreatment blood. Treatment of the sample: 15 Gy SBRT to primary tumor, nephrectomy 4 weeks later. Blood was sampled at baseline, 2 weeks and 4 weeks after SBRT. This renal cell carcinoma was of the clear cell type. About this clone: Its target is not known.

The CDR3 length is 16 residues. CDR1 is MNHNS, CDR2 SASEGT, per germline. V gave up 3 bases and J gave up 7 bases; unmatched junction bases: 8. TCRdb keeps only in-frame clones here, not all; method: immunoSEQ multiplex PCR. Here the sample spans 140,000 or so clones, about 88% being singletons. The sequencing used blood, collected from a patient whose treatment included radiotherapy and nephrectomy. The chain recombines TRBV6-1 with TRBJ1-6, with 8 bases fitting TRBD1. This TCR was sampled from a woman in her forties or fifties with renal cell carcinoma. The CDR3 protein is CASSEEQGAGNSPLHF. In DNA form, the CDR3 reads TGTGCCAGCAGTGAGGAGCAGGGGGCAGGGAATTCACCCCTCCACTTT.